Listed below are T cell receptor beta chains from one sample, sequenced in a study of OX40 agonist ivuxolimab in advanced cancers. Libraries were prepared by immunoSEQ multiplex PCR; TCRdb keeps only in-frame clonotypes and omits some of them. In the table there are approximately 19,000 clones, about 88% of which are singletons. Material: CD4+ or CD8+ T cells sorted from blood, obtained in a trial of the OX40 agonist ivuxolimab. The source is an adult with an advanced solid tumor such as melanoma, head and neck, liver or kidney cancer. Each CDR3 is given with its conserved first and last residue. A D gene is named only where the DNA matches it firmly. The size field is filled for only some rows; it gives once, few, many or a size class.

CDR3: CASSLVSGRARSGELFF; DNA: TGTGCCAGCAGCTTAGTTAGCGGGAGGGCCAGATCCGGGGAGCTGTTTTTT; D: TRBD2; V: TRBV7-2; J: TRBJ2-2; size: -
CDR3: CASSRGQENSNQPQHF; DNA: TGTGCCAGTAGTAGGGGACAGGAGAATAGCAATCAGCCCCAGCATTTT; D: TRBD1; V: TRBV19; J: TRBJ1-5; size: -
CDR3: CASSYPAADTQYF; DNA: TGTGCCAGCAGTTACCCAGCTGCGGATACGCAGTATTTT; D: -; V: TRBV6-5; J: TRBJ2-3; size: -
CDR3: CASSFTPRREGEQYF; DNA: TGCGCCAGCAGCTTTACCCCCCGACGGGAGGGCGAGCAGTACTTC; D: TRBD2; V: TRBV5-1; J: TRBJ2-7; size: -
CDR3: CSVEVSRDQPQHF; DNA: TGCAGCGTTGAGGTTTCCCGGGATCAGCCCCAGCATTTT; D: -; V: TRBV29-1; J: TRBJ1-5; size: -
CDR3: CASSEEARNNEQYF; DNA: TGTGCCAGCAGTGAAGAAGCTAGGAATAACGAGCAGTACTTC; D: -; V: TRBV6-1; J: TRBJ2-7; size: -
CDR3: CAWSRDSGYGYTF; DNA: TGTGCCTGGAGTCGGGACAGCGGATATGGCTACACCTTC; D: TRBD1; V: TRBV30; J: TRBJ1-2; size: -
CDR3: CASSSGYSGELFF; DNA: TGTGCCAGCAGCTCGGGTTACTCCGGGGAGCTGTTTTTT; D: -; V: TRBV7-9; J: TRBJ2-2; size: -
CDR3: CASSRGDRGKETQYF; DNA: TGTGCCAGCAGTCGTGGGGACAGGGGAAAAGAGACCCAGTACTTC; D: TRBD1; V: TRBV27; J: TRBJ2-5; size: -
CDR3: CASSPGRIYQETQYF; DNA: TGTGCCAGTAGTCCGGGACGGATATACCAAGAGACCCAGTACTTC; D: -; V: TRBV19; J: TRBJ2-5; size: -
CDR3: CASSPSWGLETQYF; DNA: TGTGCCAGCAGTCCCTCTTGGGGCTTAGAGACCCAGTACTTC; D: -; V: TRBV2; J: TRBJ2-5; size: -
CDR3: CASRGQVEGNTIYF; DNA: TGTGCCAGCAGAGGACAGGTAGAAGGAAACACCATATATTTT; D: TRBD1; V: TRBV6-5; J: TRBJ1-3; size: -
CDR3: CASSLGLAGGLAKNIQYF; DNA: TGCGCCAGCAGCCTGGGACTAGCGGGCGGACTAGCCAAAAACATTCAGTACTTC; D: TRBD2; V: TRBV4-1; J: TRBJ2-4; size: once
CDR3: CASSVGTSGVDTQYF; DNA: TGTGCCAGCAGCGTCGGGACTAGCGGGGTAGATACGCAGTATTTT; D: TRBD2; V: TRBV7-6; J: TRBJ2-3; size: -
CDR3: CTSSQVSCYRETQYF; DNA: TGCACCAGCAGCCAAGTTTCCTGCTATCGAGAGACCCAGTACTTC; D: -; V: TRBV1; J: TRBJ2-5; size: -
CDR3: CASSLLAGGRAKNIQYF; DNA: TGTGCCAGCAGTTTATTAGCGGGGGGGAGAGCCAAAAACATTCAGTACTTC; D: TRBD2; V: TRBV28; J: TRBJ2-4; size: -
CDR3: CASSDAGGSYEQYF; DNA: TGTGCCAGCAGTGACGCAGGGGGCTCCTACGAGCAGTACTTC; D: TRBD1; V: TRBV2; J: TRBJ2-7; size: -
CDR3: CASKRLLSTDTQYF; DNA: TGTGCCAGCAAACGACTACTTAGCACAGATACGCAGTATTTT; D: -; V: TRBV6-6; J: TRBJ2-3; size: -
CDR3: CASSLTRQGSSYNEQFF; DNA: TGTGCCAGCAGTTTAACCCGACAGGGCAGCTCCTACAATGAGCAGTTCTTC; D: TRBD1; V: TRBV27; J: TRBJ2-1; size: -
CDR3: CASSLAMAANTGELFF; DNA: TGTGCCAGCAGCTTAGCGATGGCAGCGAACACCGGGGAGCTGTTTTTT; D: -; V: TRBV7-9; J: TRBJ2-2; size: -
CDR3: CASRGLHGLYEQYF; DNA: TGCGCCAGCAGGGGACTCCATGGCCTCTACGAGCAGTACTTC; D: -; V: TRBV10-1; J: TRBJ2-7; size: few
CDR3: CASRTTGIGGQPQHF; DNA: TGTGCCAGCAGGACGACAGGGATAGGCGGTCAGCCCCAGCATTTT; D: TRBD1; V: TRBV2; J: TRBJ1-5; size: -
CDR3: CASSPGQRHYEQYF; DNA: TGTGCCAGCTCCCCCGGACAGAGACACTACGAGCAGTACTTC; D: -; V: TRBV18; J: TRBJ2-7; size: -
CDR3: CASTGRLNEKLFF; DNA: TGTGCCAGTACTGGACGGCTTAATGAAAAACTGTTTTTT; D: -; V: TRBV19; J: TRBJ1-4; size: -
CDR3: CASSPEGYEQYF; DNA: TGTGCCAGCAGCCCAGAAGGGTACGAGCAGTACTTC; D: -; V: TRBV7-2; J: TRBJ2-7; size: -
CDR3: CASSQDGGRILPTDTQYF; DNA: TGCGCCAGCAGCCAAGACGGAGGCCGGATACTTCCAACAGATACGCAGTATTTT; D: -; V: TRBV4-3; J: TRBJ2-3; size: -
CDR3: CASSPDGSYGYTF; DNA: TGCGCCAGCAGCCCCGACGGCAGCTATGGCTACACCTTC; D: -; V: TRBV4-3; J: TRBJ1-2; size: -
CDR3: CASKRQIYNEQFF; DNA: TGTGCCAGCAAGAGACAAATCTACAATGAGCAGTTCTTC; D: -; V: TRBV2; J: TRBJ2-1; size: -
CDR3: CASSQVGGSYNEQFF; DNA: TGCGCCAGCAGCCAAGTAGGGGGCTCCTACAATGAGCAGTTCTTC; D: -; V: TRBV4-1; J: TRBJ2-1; size: -
CDR3: CASSPRQGPSYEQYF; DNA: TGTGCCAGCAGCCCACGGCAGGGGCCCTCCTACGAGCAGTACTTC; D: -; V: TRBV11-1; J: TRBJ2-7; size: -
CDR3: CATTGYGNTIYF; DNA: TGTGCCACTACGGGTTACGGAAACACCATATATTTT; D: -; V: TRBV6-6; J: TRBJ1-3; size: once
CDR3: CASSQRFISYEQYF; DNA: TGCGCCAGCAGCCAGCGTTTTATCTCCTACGAGCAGTACTTC; D: -; V: TRBV4-1; J: TRBJ2-7; size: -
CDR3: CAWSVQTAEQFF; DNA: TGTGCCTGGAGTGTACAGACGGCTGAGCAGTTCTTC; D: -; V: TRBV30; J: TRBJ2-1; size: -
CDR3: CASMKNTEAFF; DNA: TGTGCCAGTATGAAGAACACTGAAGCTTTCTTT; D: -; V: TRBV19; J: TRBJ1-1; size: few
CDR3: CASSESGGLNEQFF; DNA: TGCGCCAGCAGTGAGTCGGGTGGGTTGAATGAGCAGTTCTTC; D: -; V: TRBV10-1; J: TRBJ2-1; size: -
CDR3: CASSILGGANVLTF; DNA: TGTGCCAGTAGTATTCTAGGGGGGGCCAACGTCCTGACTTTC; D: -; V: TRBV19; J: TRBJ2-6; size: -